The 26 T cell receptor beta chains below come from one sample, sequenced in a study of shared clonotypes between healthy human individuals. Assay used: immunoSEQ multiplex PCR; TCRdb lists only in-frame clones, some missing. The sample gives more than 1 million clones, roughly 74% of which show up once; 0.52% is in the top ten. Source material: memory CD4+ T cells from PBMCs. The subset here: CD45RA-negative fraction. The source of these receptors is a man younger than 35 in good health. Some clones in this sample may be carry-over from other donors' samples.

The J gene is TRBJ2-1, the V gene TRBV2, with 7 positions matching TRBD1. CDR3 length equals 13 residues. Germline V gene sequence: CDR1 SNHLY, CDR2 FYNNEI. Unmatched junction bases numbered 1, after V lost 4 bases and J lost 4 bases. In DNA form, the CDR3 reads TGTGCCAGCAGTGGGACAGGATACAATGAGCAGTTCTTC. Protein: CASSGTGYNEQFF.

This chain uses TRBV11-2 with TRBJ1-4, with 7 positions matching TRBD1. There are 14 residues in the CDR3. Germline lookup yields CDR1 SGHAT and CDR2 FQNNGV. The V gene end was trimmed by 5 bases and the J gene end by 5 bases; junction bases not matched to a gene: 5. The CDR3 protein is CASSRGQLNEKLFF. In nucleotides, the CDR3 is TGTGCCAGCAGCCGGGGACAGTTGAATGAAAAACTGTTTTTT. The variable domain in full, completed from reference TRBV11-2 and TRBJ1-4, reads EAGVAQSPRYKIIEKRQSVAFWCNPISGHATLYWYQQILGQGPKLLIQFQNNGVVDDSQLPKDRFSAERLKGVDSTLKIQPAKLEDSAVYLCASSRGQLNEKLFFGSGTQLSVL.

V gene TRBV10-3 combines with J gene TRBJ1-1, with D hard to call. CDR1 is ENHRY, CDR2 SYGVKD, per germline. This CDR3 spans 14 amino acids. The V end lost 3 bases, the J end lost 0 bases, and 8 bases lay between the germline ends. The CDR3 protein is CAISDGIMNTEAFF. The DNA for the CDR3 is TGTGCCATCAGTGACGGGATCATGAACACTGAAGCTTTCTTT.

V is TRBV5-4 and J is TRBJ1-1; D is possibly TRBD1 (5 bases). V was cut by 4 bases and J by 3 bases, with 10 bases left in between. The germline CDR1 and CDR2 sequences are SGHNT and YYREEE (reference sequence). This CDR3 has 13 amino acids. This chain's CDR3 is CASSQDTYTEAFF. The CDR3 region has the DNA TGTGCCAGCAGCCAGGACACTTACACTGAAGCTTTCTTT. The variable domain in full, with the rest retrieved from reference TRBV5-4 and TRBJ1-1, is ETGVTQSPTHLIKTRGQQVTLRCSSQSGHNTVSWYQQALGQGPQFIFQYYREEENGRGNFPPRFSGLQFPNYSSELNVNALELDDSALYLCASSQDTYTEAFFGQGTRLTVV.

This clone came up a few times. This rearrangement joins TRBV30 to TRBJ1-5; D remains unclear. Trimming took off 3 bases at V and 5 bases at J, with 14 bases between the two ends. Looked up from germline, CDR1 is GTSNPN and CDR2 is SVGIG (reference sequence). CDR3 size: 14 residues. CDR3 region: CAWSEYLGDQPQHF. CDR3 bases: TGTGCCTGGAGCGAGTACCTTGGGGATCAGCCCCAGCATTTT.

The genes are TRBV5-1 and TRBJ2-7, with TRBD2 matching over 12 bases. The CDR3 length is 17 residues. V lost 1 base and J lost 0; bases outside the gene matches: 5. The germline V gene encodes CDR1 SGHRS and CDR2 YFSETQ. As DNA, the CDR3 is TGCGCCAGCAGCTTGCGGCTAGCGGGAGGGACCTCCTACGAGCAGTACTTC. Protein: CASSLRLAGGTSYEQYF. The complete variable domain, with remaining parts taken from reference TRBV5-1 and TRBJ2-7, reads KAGVTQTPRYLIKTRGQQVTLSCSPISGHRSVSWYQQTPGQGLQFLFEYFSETQRNKGNFPGRFSGRQFSNSRSEMNVSTLELGDSALYLCASSLRLAGGTSYEQYFGPGTRLTVT.

The chain carries TRBV11-2 and TRBJ2-7, with D uncertain. This CDR3 contains 11 residues. Germline V lookup: CDR1 SGHAT, CDR2 FQNNGV. With 3 bases removed from V and 6 bases from J, the gap between germline ends came to 6 bases. Here the CDR3 reads CASSLASEQYF. The CDR3 DNA reads as TGTGCCAGCAGCTTGGCCTCCGAGCAGTACTTC.

The chain has TRBV7-6 and TRBJ1-4, with a possible D match to TRBD1 (5 bases). The germline CDR1 and CDR2 sequences are SGHVS and FNYEAQ. The CDR3 sequence is 16 residues long. The V end was cut by 3 bases, the J end by 6 bases, with 17 bases between. CDR3 protein: CASSFGVGEGDEKLFF. CDR3 in DNA: TGTGCCAGCAGCTTCGGGGTAGGGGAGGGCGATGAAAAACTGTTTTTT.

This rearrangement joins TRBV9 to TRBJ2-5; D unclear. The CDR3 runs 15 residues. Trimming cost V 0 bases and J 5 bases, with 14 bases left between them. Germline loops: CDR1 SGDLS, CDR2 YYNGEE. The CDR3 loop is CASSVAGLEWETQYF. The CDR3 nucleotides are TGTGCCAGCAGCGTAGCTGGCCTAGAGTGGGAGACCCAGTACTTC.

CDR3 sequence: CASSKALGSPSGFDEQYF. For the CDR3, the DNA is TGTGCCAGCAGCAAAGCGCTTGGGAGCCCTAGCGGGTTCGACGAGCAGTACTTC. The rearrangement links TRBV21-1 to TRBJ2-7; the table gives TRBD2 as D, unverified against the DNA. TRBV21-1 has pseudogene status. The CDR3 totals 18 residues.

In this sample, this clone turned up once. Here the CDR3 DNA reads TGTGCCAGCAGCTTACCCCGACAGGGGGAATATGGCTACACCTTC. As protein: CASSLPRQGEYGYTF. The chain uses TRBV7-2 and TRBJ1-2; 9 bases agree with TRBD1. Looked up from germline, CDR1 is SGHTA and CDR2 is FQGNSA. The junction had 6 bases not matched to a gene; V was cut back by 2 bases and J by 5 bases. This CDR3 spans 15 amino acids.

This clone was seen just once. The V call is TRBV4-1, the J call TRBJ2-2; 8 nucleotides agree with TRBD1. This CDR3 has 16 residues. CDR1 and CDR2 (germline): MGHRA, YSYEKL. J was trimmed by 4 bases and V by 4 bases; bases with no gene match: 8. The CDR3 loop is CASSRRYGQGTGELFF. CDR3 coding DNA: TGCGCCAGCAGCCGCCGATATGGACAGGGCACCGGGGAGCTGTTTTTT.

This clone was recorded a few times. The chain links TRBV2 to TRBJ2-5, with D possibly TRBD2 on 5 matching bases. The J call may be wrong; the DNA end is better matched by TRBJ2-7. The germline V gene encodes CDR1 SNHLY and CDR2 FYNNEI. CDR3 size: 14 residues. The CDR3 loop reads CASSLLVRTYEQYF. The CDR3 coding sequence is TGTGCCAGCAGCCTACTAGTGCGCACCTACGAGCAGTACTTC.

The chain couples TRBV13 to TRBJ1-1, with D perhaps TRBD1 (6 bases). The CDR3 is made up of 15 amino acids. Germline CDR1 reads PRHDT; CDR2 reads FYEKMQ (reference sequence). Trimming stripped 4 bases from V and 6 bases from J, with 18 bases between. The CDR3 region has the DNA TGTGCCAGCAGCTCGGAGGGGGGCCGAATAGCTGAAGCTTTCTTT. Its protein is CASSSEGGRIAEAFF.

The chain couples TRBV5-1 to TRBJ2-5, with 7 bases matching TRBD2. With 0 bases clipped from V and 5 bases from J, the junction kept 4 bases outside the gene matches. Germline CDR1 reads SGHRS; CDR2 reads YFSETQ. The CDR3 loop spans 14 amino acids. In nucleotides, the CDR3 is TGCGCCAGCAGCTTGGTCCAAGCGGGGGAGACCCAGTACTTC. It codes for CASSLVQAGETQYF.

This clone was seen just once. The identical CDR3 is also encoded by other nucleotide sequences in the sample. The V and J genes are TRBV4-1 and TRBJ2-6; 8 bases fit TRBD1. This CDR3 region has 16 residues. The germline V gene has CDR1 MGHRA and CDR2 YSYEKL. The J segment lost 0 bases and the V segment lost 3 bases, leaving 1 base of the junction unmatched. The CDR3 sequence: CASSQGTGSGANVLTF. CDR3 bases: TGCGCCAGCAGCCAGGGGACAGGCTCTGGGGCCAACGTCCTGACTTTC.

J is TRBJ1-5 and V is TRBV7-2; TRBD1 might be the D (5 bases). This CDR3 has 16 amino acids. V was clipped by 5 bases and J by 4 bases, with 18 bases between them. CDR1 is SGHTA, CDR2 FQGNSA, per germline. This CDR3 reads CASSKGRSDRNQPQHF. CDR3 nucleotide sequence: TGTGCCAGCAGCAAGGGACGATCGGATCGGAATCAGCCCCAGCATTTT. The variable domain in full, completed from reference TRBV7-2 and TRBJ1-5, reads GAGVSQSPSNKVTEKGKDVELRCDPISGHTALYWYRQSLGQGLEFLIYFQGNSAPDKSGLPSDRFSAERTGGSVSTLTIQRTQQEDSAVYLCASSKGRSDRNQPQHFGDGTRLSIL.

The CDR3 protein is CAWSVVFGEQYF. CDR3 DNA sequence: TGTGCCTGGAGTGTGGTTTTTGGTGAGCAGTACTTC. This rearrangement joins TRBV30 to TRBJ2-7, with D uncertain. CDR1 and CDR2 (germline): GTSNPN, SVGIG (reference sequence). V lost 0 bases and J lost 7, with 10 bases in between. The CDR3 sequence is 12 residues long.

This chain joins TRBV18 and TRBJ2-2, with D tentatively TRBD1 (6 bases). The CDR3 consists of 16 residues. V was cut by 3 bases and J by 0 bases, with 11 bases left in between. The V gene's germline CDR1 is KGHSH and CDR2 LQKENI. CDR3 sequence: CASSPADSANTGELFF. CDR3 coding DNA: TGTGCCAGCTCACCTGCGGACAGCGCGAACACCGGGGAGCTGTTTTTT.

This clone was counted once. This chain links TRBV11-3 with TRBJ2-3; D possibly corresponds to TRBD2 (6 bases). The CDR3 totals 17 residues. Germline V gives CDR1 SGHNT, CDR2 YENEEA. V was trimmed by 4 bases and J by 4 bases, leaving 21 bases between them. The CDR3 DNA reads as TGTGCCAGCAGCTCTTATCGCCTTGCTAGCGAGGCAGATACGCAGTATTTT. Amino acids: CASSSYRLASEADTQYF.

The rearrangement joins TRBV18 to TRBJ1-2; TRBD1 matches 7 bases. Germline CDR1 and CDR2: KGHSH and LQKENI. J was trimmed by 7 bases and V by 3 bases; bases with no gene match: 11. CDR3 length: 15 amino acids. CDR3 amino acids: CASSPRQGEIGGYTF. CDR3 DNA sequence: TGTGCCAGCTCACCCCGACAGGGCGAAATTGGTGGCTACACCTTC.

The J gene is TRBJ2-1, the V gene TRBV30; 10 bases map to TRBD1. The germline V gene encodes CDR1 GTSNPN and CDR2 SVGIG (reference sequence). V shed 2 bases, J shed 0 bases, and the junction held 1 base outside the gene matches. The CDR3 has 15 amino acids. The CDR3 region has the DNA TGTGCCTGGAGTCGGACAGGGGGCTCCTACAATGAGCAGTTCTTC. Its protein is CAWSRTGGSYNEQFF.

V is TRBV18 and J is TRBJ1-4; D uncertain. The V end was cut by 8 bases, the J end by 7 bases, with 14 bases between. The germline V gene encodes CDR1 KGHSH and CDR2 LQKENI. The CDR3 extends over 13 amino acids. CDR3 sequence (DNA): TGTGCCAGCCGCGTGAGTACGGCTGAAAAACTGTTTTTT. This encodes CASRVSTAEKLFF. Based on the CDR3 plus reference TRBV18 and TRBJ1-4, the full variable domain is NAGVMQNPRHLVRRRGQEARLRCSPMKGHSHVYWYRQLPEEGLKFMVYLQKENIIDESGMPKERFSAEFPKEGPSILRIQQVVRGDSAAYFCASRVSTAEKLFFGSGTQLSVL.

The chain is built from TRBV28 and TRBJ2-5; D possibly corresponds to TRBD1 (7 bases). Germline V gene data show CDR1 as MDHEN and CDR2 as SYDVKM. Trimming removed 6 bases from V and 5 bases from J, with 19 bases in between. The CDR3 is made up of 15 amino acids. CDR3 nucleotide sequence: TGTGCCAGCAGGGCCCCGACAGGGACTGGGGAGACCCAGTACTTC. Protein: CASRAPTGTGETQYF.

This rearrangement joins TRBV7-9 to TRBJ2-7, with a tentative D call TRBD2 (6 bases). V was clipped by 1 base and J by 6 bases, with 10 bases between them. This CDR3 is built from 13 residues. Germline V CDR1 and CDR2: SEHNR, FQNEAQ (reference sequence). The CDR3 coding sequence is TGTGCCAGCAGCTTAGTGGAGGGATCCGAGCAGTACTTC. It encodes CASSLVEGSEQYF.

This clone was detected only once. The chain employs TRBV30 and TRBJ2-3, with 8 bases lining up with TRBD1. CDR1 and CDR2 (germline): GTSNPN, SVGIG (reference sequence). V dropped 1 base and J dropped 2; count of bases not matched to a gene: 14. This CDR3 is 18 amino acids long. In DNA, the CDR3 is TGTGCCTGGAGTGGGAGGGGCCTAGACAGGGGCAACACAGATACGCAGTATTTT. Translation: CAWSGRGLDRGNTDTQYF.